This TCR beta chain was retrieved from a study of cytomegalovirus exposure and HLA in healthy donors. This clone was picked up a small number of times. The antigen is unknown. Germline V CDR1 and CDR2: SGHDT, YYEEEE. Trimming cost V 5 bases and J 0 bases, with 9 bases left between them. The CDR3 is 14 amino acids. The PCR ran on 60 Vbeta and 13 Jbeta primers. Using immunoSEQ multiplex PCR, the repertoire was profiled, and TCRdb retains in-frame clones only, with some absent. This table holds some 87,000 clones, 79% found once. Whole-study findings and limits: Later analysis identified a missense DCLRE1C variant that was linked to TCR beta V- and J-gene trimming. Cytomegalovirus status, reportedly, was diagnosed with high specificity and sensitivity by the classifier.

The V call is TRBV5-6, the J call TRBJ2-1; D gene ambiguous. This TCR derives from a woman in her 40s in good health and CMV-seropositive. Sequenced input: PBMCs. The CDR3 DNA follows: TGTGCCAGCAGTCTGATGAGCTCCTACAATGAGCAGTTCTTC. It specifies CASSLMSSYNEQFF.